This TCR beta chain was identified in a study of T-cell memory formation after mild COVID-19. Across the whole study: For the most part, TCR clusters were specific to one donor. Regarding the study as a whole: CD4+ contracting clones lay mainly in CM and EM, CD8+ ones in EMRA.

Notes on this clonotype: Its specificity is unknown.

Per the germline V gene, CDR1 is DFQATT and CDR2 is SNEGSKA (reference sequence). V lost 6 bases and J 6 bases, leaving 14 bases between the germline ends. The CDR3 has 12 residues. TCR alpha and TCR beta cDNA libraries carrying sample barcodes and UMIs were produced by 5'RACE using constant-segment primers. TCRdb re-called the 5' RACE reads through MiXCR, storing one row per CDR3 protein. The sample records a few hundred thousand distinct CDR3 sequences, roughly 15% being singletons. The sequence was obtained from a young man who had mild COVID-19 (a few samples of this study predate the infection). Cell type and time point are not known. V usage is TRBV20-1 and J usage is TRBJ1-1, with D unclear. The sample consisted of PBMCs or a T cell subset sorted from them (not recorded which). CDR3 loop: CSARRGVAEAFF. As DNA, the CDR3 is TGCAGTGCCCGTCGCGGGGTCGCTGAAGCTTTCTTT.